The present T cell receptor (beta chain) was sequenced within a study of cytomegalovirus exposure and HLA in healthy donors. Study-wide context: Of all 400 or so donors who were genotyped, around 79% belonged to the Caucasian-associated ancestry cluster.

PCR amplification relied on 60 Vbeta primers (plus 13 Jbeta primers). Profiling relied on immunoSEQ multiplex PCR, and the TCRdb table lists in-frame clones only, not all of them. The table shows a few hundred thousand clones, with more than 80% occurring only once. Nominal health characterized the donors when sampled, though unrecorded immune exposures were likely. This clone was observed a handful of times. The receptor's source is a man aged 30-40 years in good health and CMV-seronegative. Sequencing was done on a sample of PBMCs.

DNA for the CDR3: TGTGCCAGCAGCCGAGGGTCCTCTGGAAACACCATATATTTT. Protein sequence: CASSRGSSGNTIYF. The chain links TRBV9 to TRBJ1-3; D remains unclear. Germline V lookup: CDR1 SGDLS, CDR2 YYNGEE. Trimming removed 4 bases from V and 0 bases from J, with 8 bases in between. This CDR3 contains 14 residues.